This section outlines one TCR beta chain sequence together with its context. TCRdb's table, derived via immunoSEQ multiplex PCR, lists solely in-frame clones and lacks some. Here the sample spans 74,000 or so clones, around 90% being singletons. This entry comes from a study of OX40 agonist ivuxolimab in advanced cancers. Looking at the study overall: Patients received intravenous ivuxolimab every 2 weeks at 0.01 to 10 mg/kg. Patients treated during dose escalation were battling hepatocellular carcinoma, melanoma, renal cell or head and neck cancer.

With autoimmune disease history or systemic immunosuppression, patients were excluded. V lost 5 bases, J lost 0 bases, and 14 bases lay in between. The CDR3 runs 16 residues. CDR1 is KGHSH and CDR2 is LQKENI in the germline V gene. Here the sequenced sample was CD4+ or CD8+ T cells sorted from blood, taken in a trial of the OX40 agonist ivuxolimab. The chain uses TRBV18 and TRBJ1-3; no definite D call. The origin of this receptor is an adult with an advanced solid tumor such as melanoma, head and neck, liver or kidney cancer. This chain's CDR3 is CASSIFGPDSGNTIYF. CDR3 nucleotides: TGTGCCAGCTCAATTTTTGGTCCCGACTCTGGAAACACCATATATTTT.